These 26 T cell receptor beta chains share one sample of origin, sequenced in a study of T-cell reconstitution after alpha-beta-depleted transplantation in children. Molecular barcoding with unique molecular identifiers was used for the TCRbeta library. TCRdb re-called the PCR reads through MiXCR, storing one row per CDR3 protein. In the table there are 750,000 to 950,000 distinct CDR3 sequences, 16% of which are singletons. Specimen: PBMCs, mostly from graft donor cells, collected 360 days after TCRalphabeta/CD19-depleted stem cell transplant. These receptors originate from a male patient younger than 18 who had a stem cell transplant for acute lymphoblastic leukemia, so the T cells may come from the graft donor.

The gene calls are TRBV6-4 and TRBJ2-1, with D possibly being TRBD1 (7 bases). Germline values: CDR1 MRHNA, CDR2 SNTAGT. The CDR3 length is 14 residues. V was shortened by 6 bases and J by 5 bases, with 14 bases between the two germline ends. CDR3 sequence: CASSQGGLNNEQFF. CDR3 nucleotide sequence: TGTGCCAGCAGCCAGGGGGGCCTCAACAATGAGCAGTTCTTC.

The J gene is TRBJ2-3, the V gene TRBV20-1; 9 bases agree with TRBD2. Germline V gene lookup returns CDR1 DFQATT and CDR2 SNEGSKA (reference sequence). The CDR3 totals 16 residues. V lost 1 base, J lost 8 bases, and 13 bases stayed unmatched. The CDR3: CSARGLAGVRKGTQYF. CDR3 bases: TGCAGTGCTAGAGGGTTAGCGGGAGTTCGAAAGGGTACGCAGTATTTT.

Only a few counts were recorded for this clonotype. This rearrangement joins TRBV7-9 to TRBJ1-2, with D perhaps TRBD1 (6 bases). V was pared by 5 bases and J by 4 bases, with 11 bases between. There are 13 residues in the CDR3. Germline CDR1 is SEHNR and CDR2 is FQNEAQ (reference sequence). The CDR3 spells CASSRRDTYGYTF. The CDR3 region has the DNA TGTGCCAGCAGCCGCCGGGACACCTATGGCTACACCTTC.

This clonotype occurred a few times. The rearrangement uses TRBV15 and TRBJ2-7; no firm D call. Germline CDR1 is LNHNV and CDR2 is YYDKDF (reference sequence). Deletions cut 2 bases from V and 3 bases from J, with 8 bases between. CDR3 length: 13 amino acids. Here the CDR3 DNA reads TGTGCCACCAGCAGATCCACCAGCTACGAGCAGTACTTC. It is translated as CATSRSTSYEQYF.

The table lists this clonotype with a few counts. The J gene is TRBJ2-1, the V gene TRBV20-1; D possibly corresponds to TRBD2 (6 bases). Trimming stripped 5 bases from V and 2 bases from J, with 19 bases between. Germline V gene sequence: CDR1 DFQATT, CDR2 SNEGSKA (reference sequence). CDR3 length: 16 amino acids. DNA for the CDR3: TGCAGTGCTCCACGTTCCCAGGACTACGCCTACAATGAGCAGTTCTTC. It codes for CSAPRSQDYAYNEQFF.

The rearrangement joins TRBV12-3 or TRBV12-4 to TRBJ1-6, with D unresolved. CDR3 length: 14 amino acids. Trimming took off 2 bases at V and 6 bases at J, with 8 bases between the two ends. The CDR3 DNA reads TGTGCCAGCAGTTTATTGGCAGCTAATTCACCCCTCCACTTT. Translation: CASSLLAANSPLHF.

The table lists this clonotype with a few counts. Written as DNA, the CDR3 is TGCGCCAGCAGCTCCTGGGAGGGGACAGGGACCTACGAGCAGTACTTC. Its translation: CASSSWEGTGTYEQYF. The chain employs TRBV5-1 and TRBJ2-7, with TRBD1 identical over 9 bases. With 3 bases clipped from V and 2 bases from J, the junction kept 9 bases outside the gene matches. The CDR3 covers 16 residues. Per the germline V gene, CDR1 is SGHRS and CDR2 is YFSETQ.

This clonotype was detected ten times or more. J is TRBJ2-7 and V is TRBV27, with 8 bases identical to TRBD1. The V and J ends lost 2 bases and 3 bases, in that order; junction bases with no gene match: 3. The CDR3 is made up of 14 amino acids. Looked up from germline, CDR1 is MNHEY and CDR2 is SMNVEV (reference sequence). In nucleotides, the CDR3 is TGTGCCAGCAGTTTAACAGGGGGGTTCTACGAGCAGTACTTC. Amino acid sequence: CASSLTGGFYEQYF.

This clonotype was counted only a few times. The chain uses TRBV27 and TRBJ2-7; TRBD2 aligns across 8 bases. Germline lookup yields CDR1 MNHEY and CDR2 SMNVEV (reference sequence). The length of the CDR3 is 14 residues. J was trimmed by 6 bases and V by 5 bases; bases with no gene match: 9. CDR3 DNA sequence: TGTGCCAGCAGTCTGGTAGCGGGGAGATCCGAGCAGTACTTC. It translates to CASSLVAGRSEQYF.

The table lists this clonotype with a few counts. DNA of the CDR3: TGCAGCGTTGGGCCCCGGGGGACCCAGTACTTC. Translated, it gives CSVGPRGTQYF. The rearrangement links TRBV29-1 to TRBJ2-5; TRBD2 might be the D (5 bases). This CDR3 has 11 amino acids. Germline assignment: CDR1 SQVTM and CDR2 ANQGSEA. V was cut by 4 bases and J by 7 bases, with 10 bases left in between. Full variable domain (missing parts from reference TRBV29-1 and TRBJ2-5): SAVISQKPSRDICQRGTSLTIQCQVDSQVTMMFWYRQQPGQSLTLIATANQGSEATYESGFVIDKFPISRPNLTFSTLTVSNMSPEDSSIYLCSVGPRGTQYFGPGTRLLVL.

The chain is built from TRBV2 and TRBJ2-1, with 12 positions matching TRBD2. Germline lookup yields CDR1 SNHLY and CDR2 FYNNEI. Unmatched junction bases numbered 4, after V lost 4 bases and J lost 9 bases. The CDR3 is 14 residues long. In nucleotides, the CDR3 is TGTGCCAGCAGTGCGCTAGCGGGAGGGGTTGAGCAGTTCTTC. Translated, it gives CASSALAGGVEQFF.

This clonotype was found a few times. The chain joins TRBV20-1 to TRBJ2-1, with 9 bases matching TRBD1. The germline gives CDR1 DFQATT, CDR2 SNEGSKA (reference sequence). Germline trimming cut 3 bases from V and 4 bases from J; bases unmatched to any gene: 13. The CDR3 loop spans 17 amino acids. CDR3 coding DNA: TGCAGTGCTAGTGGCACTTACCGGGACAGGGCATACAATGAGCAGTTCTTC. Translating gives CSASGTYRDRAYNEQFF.

In this sample, this clonotype turned up many times. This chain connects TRBV15 to TRBJ2-1; unclear D gene. Germline V CDR1 and CDR2: LNHNV, YYDKDF (reference sequence). This CDR3 region has 11 residues. Trimming took 5 bases from V and 5 from J, leaving 4 bases between them. CDR3 bases: TGTGCCACCAGCGTCCACAATGAGCAGTTCTTC. Residues: CATSVHNEQFF.

CDR3 sequence reads: CASSFVLGLPSTDTQYF. The CDR3, as DNA: TGTGCCAGCAGTTTCGTCCTAGGTCTCCCCAGCACAGATACGCAGTATTTT. This chain joins TRBV12-3 or TRBV12-4 and TRBJ2-3, with D uncertain. V lost 3 bases and J lost 0, with 16 bases in between. The length of the CDR3 is 17 residues.

The chain couples TRBV5-1 to TRBJ2-7; D not resolved. The CDR3 sequence is 14 residues long. V lost 0 bases, J lost 0 bases, and 7 bases lay in between. From germline, CDR1 is SGHRS and CDR2 YFSETQ. The CDR3 loop reads CASSLVQPSYEQYF. CDR3 nucleotide sequence: TGCGCCAGCAGCTTGGTGCAGCCCTCCTACGAGCAGTACTTC.

The table lists this clonotype with many counts. This chain joins TRBV9 and TRBJ2-1; a weak D match, TRBD2 (5 bases). The CDR3 runs to 13 residues. Germline lookup yields CDR1 SGDLS and CDR2 YYNGEE. Trimming removed 4 bases at V and 3 bases at J, with 8 bases between. The CDR3 is CASSSGVYNEQFF. In DNA, the CDR3 is TGTGCCAGCAGCTCCGGGGTCTACAATGAGCAGTTCTTC.

V is TRBV9 and J is TRBJ2-2; D ambiguous. CDR1 is SGDLS and CDR2 is YYNGEE in the germline V gene. This CDR3 contains 13 residues. With 0 bases removed from V and 6 bases from J, the gap between germline ends came to 6 bases. The DNA for the CDR3 is TGTGCCAGCAGCGTAGACCCGCCCGGGGAGCTGTTTTTT. Amino acid sequence: CASSVDPPGELFF.

This clonotype was seen repeatedly, ten times or more. This sequence joins TRBV5-1 and TRBJ2-2; D is uncertain. Germline CDR1 and CDR2: SGHRS and YFSETQ. CDR3 size: 15 residues. Trimming removed 4 bases from V and 0 bases from J, with 10 bases in between. The chain's CDR3 is CASSHSDPNTGELFF. In DNA, the CDR3 is TGCGCCAGCAGCCACAGCGACCCGAACACCGGGGAGCTGTTTTTT.

In this sample, this clonotype turned up a few times. This chain joins TRBV5-1 and TRBJ2-1; D is unresolved. Germline V lookup: CDR1 SGHRS, CDR2 YFSETQ. The germline V and J ends were trimmed by 2 bases and 4 bases, with 10 bases remaining between them. This CDR3 spans 14 amino acids. The CDR3 region has the DNA TGCGCCAGCAGCTTTTTTTTATTGTACAATGAGCAGTTCTTC. Protein: CASSFFLLYNEQFF.

This clonotype has only a few counts. The chain uses TRBV5-1 and TRBJ2-7; 11 bases fit TRBD2. The V segment lost 0 bases and the J segment 5 bases; nucleotides outside the gene matches: 10. Per the germline V gene, CDR1 is SGHRS and CDR2 is YFSETQ. The CDR3 loop spans 17 amino acids. CDR3 region: CASSLALAGGLNDEQYF. As DNA, the CDR3 is TGCGCCAGCAGCTTGGCCCTAGCGGGAGGCCTTAACGACGAGCAGTACTTC.

This clonotype was counted only a few times. The V call is TRBV7-3, the J call TRBJ2-1; TRBD2 agrees at 10 bases. Per the germline V gene, CDR1 is SGHTA and CDR2 is FQGTGA. Trimming cost V 4 bases and J 4 bases; bases outside gene matches: 7. The CDR3 has 16 residues. As DNA, the CDR3 is TGTGCCAGCAGCTCCCTCCTAGCGGGAGTATACAATGAGCAGTTCTTC. Translating it yields CASSSLLAGVYNEQFF.

The chain carries TRBV20-1 and TRBJ1-2; TRBD1 might be the D (5 bases). Trimming took off 6 bases at V and 6 bases at J, with 11 bases between the two ends. Germline-derived CDR1 and CDR2 are DFQATT and SNEGSKA (reference sequence). This CDR3 region has 11 residues. The CDR3 protein is CSAGTLHGYTF. CDR3 DNA sequence: TGCAGTGCCGGGACCCTCCATGGCTACACCTTC.

V usage is TRBV6-5 and J usage is TRBJ2-3; 8 bases are a match to TRBD2. CDR1 and CDR2 (germline): MNHEY, SVGAGI. The CDR3 extends over 16 amino acids. V shed 0 bases, J shed 5 bases, and the junction held 7 bases outside the gene matches. The CDR3 nucleotides read TGTGCCAGCAGTTACTCCCACGGGAGGGGGGGAGATACGCAGTATTTT. This gives the protein CASSYSHGRGGDTQYF.

This clonotype was picked up a small number of times. The chain has TRBV11-2 and TRBJ2-7, with TRBD2 matching 9 bases. The trim removed 6 bases at V and 4 bases at J, leaving 7 bases unmatched. This CDR3 contains 14 residues. Germline loops: CDR1 SGHAT, CDR2 FQNNGV. The CDR3 nucleotides are TGTGCCAGCAGTACCATAGCGGGAGTGTACGAGCAGTACTTC. It specifies CASSTIAGVYEQYF. Looking up the rest from reference TRBV11-2 and TRBJ2-7 gives the full variable domain: EAGVAQSPRYKIIEKRQSVAFWCNPISGHATLYWYQQILGQGPKLLIQFQNNGVVDDSQLPKDRFSAERLKGVDSTLKIQPAKLEDSAVYLCASSTIAGVYEQYFGPGTRLTVT.

This clonotype turned up a few times. The rearrangement links TRBV15 to TRBJ2-1, with 11 bases that match TRBD2. The CDR3 spans 18 residues. Germline loops: CDR1 LNHNV, CDR2 YYDKDF (reference sequence). V dropped 1 base and J dropped 7; count of bases not matched to a gene: 12. As DNA, the CDR3 is TGTGCCACCAGCAGAGGGGGACTAGCGGCAATAAGGGTGAATGAGCAGTTCTTC. Residues: CATSRGGLAAIRVNEQFF.

This chain uses TRBV10-3 with TRBJ2-3, with D possibly being TRBD2 (6 bases). The germline gives CDR1 ENHRY, CDR2 SYGVKD. This CDR3 is built from 16 residues. V shed 3 bases and J shed 2 bases, with 15 bases lying between them. CDR3 coding DNA: TGTGCCATCAGTGACCCTCGGGAGACTCTCACAGATACGCAGTATTTT. Translating gives CAISDPRETLTDTQYF.